These 9 T cell receptor beta chains came from one sample sequenced in a study of blood T cell dynamics during melanoma immunotherapy. The table came from immunoSEQ multiplex PCR; TCRdb's copy has only in-frame clones and leaves some out. The sample carries 3,500 to 5,000 clones, around 84% recorded once. The time point here: pre-treatment baseline. The sample consisted of blood, taken from a patient treated with checkpoint blockade. Every receptor here comes from a human donor with melanoma.

The J gene is TRBJ1-5, the V gene TRBV6-1; D remains ambiguous. Germline-derived CDR1 and CDR2 are MNHNS and SASEGT. Trimming shortened V by 0 bases and J by 7 bases, and 16 bases separated the two germline ends. The CDR3 contains 16 residues. CDR3 sequence reads: CASSEALSGTGQPQHF. The CDR3 region has the DNA TGTGCCAGCAGTGAAGCGCTTTCAGGAACGGGGCAGCCCCAGCATTTT.

This clone was found a few times. The rearrangement joins TRBV11-2 to TRBJ2-7, with a possible D match to TRBD2 (6 bases). Germline V gene sequence: CDR1 SGHAT, CDR2 FQNNGV. Trimming left V 6 bases short and J 0 bases short, with 15 bases between. The CDR3 has 15 amino acids. The CDR3 sequence is CASSPPGTFSYEQYF. DNA of the CDR3: TGTGCCAGCAGTCCGCCCGGGACTTTCTCCTACGAGCAGTACTTC.

The CDR3 DNA reads as TGTGCCAGCAGTTTCGATCAGGGGGGGACTCAGCCCCAGCATTTT. Translated, it gives CASSFDQGGTQPQHF. V and J are TRBV2 and TRBJ1-5; TRBD1 agrees at 7 bases. The CDR3 is 15 amino acids. CDR1 SNHLY and CDR2 FYNNEI come from the germline V gene. The V gene end was trimmed by 5 bases and the J gene end by 6 bases; junction bases not matched to a gene: 10.

This clone was seen once. The V call is TRBV10-3, the J call TRBJ1-1; 7 nucleotides match TRBD1. The J segment lost 2 bases and the V segment lost 6 bases, leaving 6 bases of the junction unmatched. Looked up from germline, CDR1 is ENHRY and CDR2 is SYGVKD. The CDR3 extends over 14 amino acids. The CDR3 bases are TGTGCCATCAGCCCGACAGGGCCTAACACTGAAGCTTTCTTT. Translating it yields CAISPTGPNTEAFF.

This CDR3 is CASSERGWAADSNQPQHF. As DNA, the CDR3 is TGTGCCAGCAGTGAAAGAGGATGGGCAGCCGATAGCAATCAGCCCCAGCATTTT. The chain joins TRBV6-1 to TRBJ1-5; D call uncertain. Germline loops: CDR1 MNHNS, CDR2 SASEGT. This CDR3 contains 18 residues. The V end lost 2 bases, the J end lost 0 bases, and 17 bases lay between the germline ends.

The genes are TRBV5-1 and TRBJ1-3, with a possible D match to TRBD1 (5 bases). The germline gives CDR1 SGHRS, CDR2 YFSETQ. CDR3 length: 15 amino acids. The ends were cut back, 4 bases at V and 0 bases at J, with 11 bases in the middle. The CDR3 loop is CASSLLGDSGNTIYF. Written as DNA, the CDR3 is TGCGCCAGCAGCCTGTTGGGGGACTCTGGAAACACCATATATTTT.

The chain joins TRBV5-1 to TRBJ1-1, with D unclear. The CDR3 has 14 residues. Germline V gene sequence: CDR1 SGHRS, CDR2 YFSETQ. V was cut by 4 bases and J by 3 bases, with 13 bases left in between. Here the CDR3 DNA reads TGCGCCAGCAGCCTAAGCTCTACGGACACTGAAGCTTTCTTT. The encoded protein is CASSLSSTDTEAFF.

The chain links TRBV5-1 to TRBJ1-1, with 7 bases fitting TRBD1. The trim removed 4 bases at V and 0 bases at J, leaving 12 bases unmatched. This CDR3 spans 17 amino acids. Germline V gene data show CDR1 as SGHRS and CDR2 as YFSETQ. For the CDR3, the DNA is TGCGCCAGCAGCCCTGATAACAGGGGTTTCATGAACACTGAAGCTTTCTTT. It is translated as CASSPDNRGFMNTEAFF.

This clone has a single count. The V call is TRBV5-1, the J call TRBJ2-5; maybe TRBD2 (6 bases). The CDR3 length is 15 residues. V dropped 1 base and J dropped 4 bases, with 14 bases sitting between them. Germline CDR1 reads SGHRS; CDR2 reads YFSETQ. The CDR3 spells CASSLLATRLETQYF. For the CDR3, the DNA is TGCGCCAGCAGCTTGCTAGCGACCAGGTTAGAGACCCAGTACTTC. The full variable domain, in which reference TRBV5-1 and TRBJ2-5 provide the parts outside the CDR3, is KAGVTQTPRYLIKTRGQQVTLSCSPISGHRSVSWYQQTPGQGLQFLFEYFSETQRNKGNFPGRFSGRQFSNSRSEMNVSTLELGDSALYLCASSLLATRLETQYFGPGTRLLVL.